This is a list of T cell receptor beta chains from one sample in a study of neoadjuvant anti-PD-1 for oral cavity cancer. TCRdb's copy holds only in-frame clones and misses some; the assay was immunoSEQ multiplex PCR. Here the sample spans 14,000 or so clones, over 70% being singletons. This material consisted of PBMCs, taken after nivolumab (anti-PD-1) treatment. These TCRs come from a person between 40 and 80 years old with oral cavity squamous cell carcinoma. The CDR3 runs from the conserved cysteine through the conserved F or W. D genes are given only for firm matches. Not all rows give a size; the values are once, few, many and, for expanded clones, a class.

j_call: TRBJ1-1
clone_size: -
v_call: TRBV5-6
d_call: TRBD1
cdr3_aa: CASSPLQGAGTEAFF
cdr3_nt: TGTGCCAGCAGCCCTTTACAGGGGGCGGGCACTGAAGCTTTCTTT

j_call: TRBJ2-1
clone_size: -
v_call: TRBV6-1
d_call: -
cdr3_aa: CASGQYNEQFF
cdr3_nt: TGTGCCAGCGGGCAGTACAATGAGCAGTTCTTC

j_call: TRBJ2-7
clone_size: -
v_call: TRBV19
d_call: -
cdr3_aa: CASSMQGLAYEQYF
cdr3_nt: TGTGCCAGTAGTATGCAGGGCCTTGCCTACGAGCAGTACTTC

j_call: TRBJ1-5
clone_size: few
v_call: TRBV28
d_call: -
cdr3_aa: CASSLRLNSNQPQHF
cdr3_nt: TGTGCCAGCAGTCTTCGGCTAAATAGCAATCAGCCCCAGCATTTT

j_call: TRBJ2-1
clone_size: -
v_call: TRBV19
d_call: TRBD2
cdr3_aa: CASSMLAGNTNEQFF
cdr3_nt: TGTGCCAGTAGTATGCTAGCGGGAAACACCAATGAGCAGTTCTTC

j_call: TRBJ1-5
clone_size: -
v_call: TRBV7-8
d_call: -
cdr3_aa: CASSGRASNQPQHF
cdr3_nt: TGTGCCAGCAGCGGTCGGGCAAGCAATCAGCCCCAGCATTTT

j_call: TRBJ2-3
clone_size: -
v_call: TRBV10-3
d_call: TRBD1
cdr3_aa: CAAGGFTDTQYF
cdr3_nt: TGTGCCGCAGGGGGTTTCACAGATACGCAGTATTTT

j_call: TRBJ2-7
clone_size: -
v_call: TRBV30
d_call: -
cdr3_aa: CAWSVLGTQYF
cdr3_nt: TGTGCCTGGAGTGTCCTCGGGACTCAGTACTTC

j_call: TRBJ2-1
clone_size: -
v_call: TRBV6-5
d_call: -
cdr3_aa: CASSLELAHNEQFF
cdr3_nt: TGTGCCAGCAGTTTAGAACTAGCCCACAATGAGCAGTTCTTC

j_call: TRBJ2-7
clone_size: -
v_call: TRBV27
d_call: TRBD1
cdr3_aa: CASSLKGTGDYEQYF
cdr3_nt: TGTGCCAGCAGTTTAAAGGGGACAGGGGACTACGAGCAGTACTTC

j_call: TRBJ2-1
clone_size: -
v_call: TRBV4-1
d_call: TRBD2
cdr3_aa: CASSQEVGGSRYNEQFF
cdr3_nt: TGCGCCAGCAGCCAAGAGGTGGGCGGGAGCCGGTACAATGAGCAGTTCTTC

j_call: TRBJ2-5
clone_size: -
v_call: TRBV29-1
d_call: -
cdr3_aa: CSVETETQYF
cdr3_nt: TGCAGCGTTGAGACAGAGACCCAGTACTTC

j_call: TRBJ2-1
clone_size: -
v_call: TRBV11-2
d_call: TRBD2
cdr3_aa: CASSLGLAGVPGNEQFF
cdr3_nt: TGTGCCAGCAGCTTAGGCCTAGCGGGAGTCCCGGGAAATGAGCAGTTCTTC

j_call: TRBJ1-1
clone_size: -
v_call: TRBV27
d_call: TRBD1
cdr3_aa: CASTRQGPLNTEAFF
cdr3_nt: TGTGCCAGCACCCGACAGGGCCCCTTGAACACTGAAGCTTTCTTT

j_call: TRBJ1-1
clone_size: few
v_call: TRBV29-1
d_call: -
cdr3_aa: CSVAGLGDTEAFF
cdr3_nt: TGCAGCGTCGCCGGACTTGGGGACACTGAAGCTTTCTTT

j_call: TRBJ2-7
clone_size: -
v_call: TRBV7-9
d_call: -
cdr3_aa: CASSPRANYEQYF
cdr3_nt: TGTGCCAGCAGCCCCAGGGCAAACTACGAGCAGTACTTC

j_call: TRBJ2-7
clone_size: once
v_call: TRBV5-6
d_call: TRBD1
cdr3_aa: CASSLKGAIRDEQYF
cdr3_nt: TGTGCCAGCAGCTTGAAGGGGGCGATTCGGGACGAGCAGTACTTC

j_call: TRBJ1-2
clone_size: -
v_call: TRBV19
d_call: -
cdr3_aa: CASSLNYGYTF
cdr3_nt: TGTGCCAGTAGTCTGAACTATGGCTACACCTTC

j_call: TRBJ2-7
clone_size: once
v_call: TRBV7-2
d_call: -
cdr3_aa: CASTVAGTNYEQYF
cdr3_nt: TGTGCCAGCACGGTCGCGGGCACTAACTACGAGCAGTACTTC

j_call: TRBJ1-5
clone_size: -
v_call: TRBV19
d_call: TRBD1
cdr3_aa: CASSGTGSYSNQPQHF
cdr3_nt: TGTGCCAGTAGCGGGACAGGGTCCTATAGCAATCAGCCCCAGCATTTT

j_call: TRBJ2-7
clone_size: -
v_call: TRBV5-1
d_call: TRBD2
cdr3_aa: CASSLGLAGASYEQYF
cdr3_nt: TGCGCCAGCAGCTTGGGACTAGCGGGAGCCTCCTACGAGCAGTACTTC

j_call: TRBJ2-1
clone_size: few
v_call: TRBV5-1
d_call: -
cdr3_aa: CASSSDSNNEQFF
cdr3_nt: TGCGCCAGCAGCTCGGACAGTAACAATGAGCAGTTCTTC

j_call: TRBJ1-1
clone_size: -
v_call: TRBV19
d_call: -
cdr3_aa: CASTISNMNTEAFF
cdr3_nt: TGTGCCAGTACCATCAGTAATATGAACACTGAAGCTTTCTTT

j_call: TRBJ2-7
clone_size: -
v_call: TRBV28
d_call: TRBD1
cdr3_aa: CASSLVTGVLSYEQYF
cdr3_nt: TGTGCCAGCAGTTTAGTTACAGGGGTACTCTCCTACGAGCAGTACTTC

j_call: TRBJ1-4
clone_size: -
v_call: TRBV7-8
d_call: TRBD1
cdr3_aa: CASSSPGTDNEKLFF
cdr3_nt: TGTGCCAGCAGCTCACCCGGGACAGATAATGAAAAACTGTTTTTT

j_call: TRBJ1-4
clone_size: -
v_call: TRBV28
d_call: -
cdr3_aa: CASRSPGARNEKLFF
cdr3_nt: TGTGCCAGCAGGTCCCCAGGGGCGAGGAATGAAAAACTGTTTTTT

j_call: TRBJ2-5
clone_size: once
v_call: TRBV10-1
d_call: -
cdr3_aa: CASSESGGQETQYF
cdr3_nt: TGCGCCAGCAGTGAGTCGGGAGGCCAAGAGACCCAGTACTTC

j_call: TRBJ2-7
clone_size: -
v_call: TRBV10-3
d_call: -
cdr3_aa: CAISDGRETYEQYF
cdr3_nt: TGTGCCATCAGTGACGGGCGGGAAACCTACGAGCAGTACTTC

j_call: TRBJ1-5
clone_size: -
v_call: TRBV2
d_call: TRBD1
cdr3_aa: CASSGDRVGQPQHF
cdr3_nt: TGTGCCAGCAGTGGGGACAGGGTCGGCCAGCCCCAGCATTTT

j_call: TRBJ2-7
clone_size: -
v_call: TRBV2
d_call: TRBD2
cdr3_aa: CASRTGTSGMRNEQYF
cdr3_nt: TGTGCCAGCAGGACCGGGACTAGCGGGATGAGGAACGAGCAGTACTTC

j_call: TRBJ2-1
clone_size: -
v_call: TRBV6-6
d_call: -
cdr3_aa: CASRTDISYNEQFF
cdr3_nt: TGTGCCAGCAGGACTGATATCTCCTACAATGAGCAGTTCTTC

j_call: TRBJ2-5
clone_size: once
v_call: TRBV9
d_call: TRBD2
cdr3_aa: CASSVGGTSGRAQYF
cdr3_nt: TGTGCCAGCAGCGTAGGAGGGACTAGCGGGAGGGCCCAGTACTTC